Listed here is a single TCR beta chain. This sample stems from a study of T cell repertoires in cytomegalovirus infection. Study-level background: Based on public TCR beta signatures, there were indications of CMV infection and of a matching HLA type.

TCRdb fed the reads into MiXCR, producing one record per CDR3 protein. Seen here are about 490,000 distinct CDR3 sequences, 26% observed once, and the top ten hold over 10%. The V gene end was trimmed by 6 bases and the J gene end by 4 bases; junction bases not matched to a gene: 7. Germline CDR1 MNHNS, CDR2 SASEGT. The CDR3 contains 15 residues. Sequenced sample: PBMCs. This rearrangement joins TRBV6-1 to TRBJ2-5; 11 bases map to TRBD2. The receptor was isolated from a human donor in good health (CMV status not recorded). Some clones in this sample may be carry-over from other donors' samples. CDR3 region: CASRGPGLAGETQYF. The CDR3 DNA reads as TGTGCCAGCAGAGGGCCCGGACTAGCGGGAGAGACCCAGTACTTC.